The present T cell receptor (beta chain) was sequenced within a study of T cell changes during pregnancy in multiple sclerosis. Using immunoSEQ multiplex PCR, the repertoire was profiled, and TCRdb retains in-frame clones only, with some absent. The table includes 50,000 to 60,000 clones, around nine tenths detected once. This TCR came from a female donor with multiple sclerosis, enrolled in a pregnancy study. The specimen was CD4+ T cells from peripheral blood mononuclear cells, collected in the third trimester of pregnancy.

CDR3 amino acids: CASSPLDSRVAFF. The CDR3 DNA sequence: TGTGCCAGCTCACCACTGGACAGCAGGGTCGCTTTCTTT. This sequence joins TRBV18 and TRBJ1-1, with D possibly TRBD1 on 6 matching bases. In germline, CDR1 is KGHSH, CDR2 LQKENI. V was trimmed by 1 base and J by 11 bases, leaving 14 bases between them. The CDR3 is 13 amino acids.